The 3 T cell receptor beta chains below all came from one sample that was sequenced in a study of T cell responses to AZD1222 COVID-19 vaccine (dated by TCRdb to about 2021). Libraries came from the immunoSEQ multiplex PCR assay. TCRdb holds this immuneACCESS table with in-frame rearrangements only. Some clones are missing; in checked studies, unresolved V genes explain under half, and the rest has no known cause. The sample profile shows 110,000 or so clones; 75% to 95% of them were found once. The top ten clones comprise 4% to 4.5% of the sample. The time point tag for this specimen amounts to: about 28 days (+/-7) after the second vaccine dose. Interpreted using the paper, the treatment or condition label stands for: meningococcal conjugate vaccine given as trial control. The input for sequencing was peripheral blood, taken 28 days after the second dose of the MenACWY control vaccine. The receptor source for this set is an adult who received the MenACWY meningococcal vaccine as a control.

The chain joins TRBV5-4 to TRBJ2-7; TRBD2 matches at 9 bases. Germline V gene lookup returns CDR1 SGHNT and CDR2 YYREEE (reference sequence). The CDR3 sequence is 15 residues long. After removal of 4 bases from V and 6 bases from J, the junction contained 11 bases not matched to a gene. The CDR3 sequence: CASSQGTSRSGEQYF. The CDR3 DNA reads as TGTGCCAGCAGCCAAGGGACTAGCCGGTCGGGCGAGCAGTACTTC.

This clone was seen a single time. The chain couples TRBV7-2 to TRBJ2-7; D remains ambiguous. Trimming shortened V by 0 bases and J by 2 bases, and 11 bases separated the two germline ends. There are 15 residues in the CDR3. The germline V gene encodes CDR1 SGHTA and CDR2 FQGNSA. In nucleotides, the CDR3 is TGTGCCAGCAGCTTAGCCTCGGGCGACCCCTACGAGCAGTACTTC. This encodes CASSLASGDPYEQYF.

The CDR3 region is CASSVGSLAGDKETQYF. The DNA for the CDR3 is TGTGCCAGCAGCGTAGGGAGTTTAGCGGGGGATAAAGAGACCCAGTACTTC. The chain is built from TRBV9 and TRBJ2-5; 9 nucleotides agree with TRBD2. The CDR3 has 17 amino acids. CDR1 SGDLS and CDR2 YYNGEE come from the germline V gene. V trimming: 0 bases; J trimming: 3 bases; junction bases outside the gene matches: 9.